The clone carrying this TCR beta chain has just a few counts. Its antigen remains unidentified. With 60 Vbeta and 13 Jbeta primers, the PCR was carried out. TCRdb's table, derived via immunoSEQ multiplex PCR, lists solely in-frame clones and lacks some. The sample has about 200,000 clones, 10% to 15% seen once. The sample belongs to a study of cytomegalovirus exposure and HLA in healthy donors. Study results and limitations: Within a later analysis, the majority of CMV-associated TCR beta chains appeared HLA-restricted.

The V segment lost 5 bases and the J segment 0 bases; nucleotides outside the gene matches: 4. The germline V gene encodes CDR1 SEHNR and CDR2 FQNEAQ (reference sequence). This CDR3 spans 15 amino acids. The rearrangement uses TRBV7-9 and TRBJ2-1; 7 nucleotides agree with TRBD1. The origin of this receptor is a man in his fifties in good health and CMV-seropositive. Specimen: PBMCs. CDR3 nucleotides: TGTGCCAGCAGCACGGGACAGCCCTCCTACAATGAGCAGTTCTTC. Residues: CASSTGQPSYNEQFF.